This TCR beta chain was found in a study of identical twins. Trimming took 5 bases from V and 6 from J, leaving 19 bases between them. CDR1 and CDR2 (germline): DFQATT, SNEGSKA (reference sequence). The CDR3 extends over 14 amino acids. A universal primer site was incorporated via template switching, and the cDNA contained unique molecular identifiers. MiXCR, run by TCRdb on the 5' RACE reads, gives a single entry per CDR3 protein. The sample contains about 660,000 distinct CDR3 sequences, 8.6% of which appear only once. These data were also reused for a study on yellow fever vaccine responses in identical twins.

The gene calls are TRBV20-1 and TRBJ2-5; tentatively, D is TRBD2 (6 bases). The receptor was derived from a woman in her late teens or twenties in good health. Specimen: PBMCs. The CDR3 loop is CSAEAVAGRQTQYF. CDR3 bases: TGCAGTGCTGAGGCCGTGGCAGGGAGGCAGACCCAGTACTTC.